This is a list of T cell receptor beta chains from one sample in a study of CD8 T cells in Susac syndrome. TCRdb re-called the immunoSEQ multiplex PCR reads with MiXCR, one entry per CDR3 protein. The repertoire holds about 300,000 distinct CDR3 sequences, with approximately 85% as singletons. The sample consisted of CD8+ T cells from PBMCs. The receptors shown here come from a human donor with multiple sclerosis. CDR3s include the opening cysteine and the closing phenylalanine or tryptophan. The D gene is left open where the match is weak. Clone size is stated in some rows and not others, as once, few, many or a class when expanded.

abundance: -; j_gene: TRBJ1-2; d_gene: -; v_gene: TRBV30; CDR3aa: CAWSLPRRAYGYTF; CDR3nt: TGTGCCTGGAGTCTACCCCGTCGTGCCTATGGCTACACCTTC
abundance: -; j_gene: TRBJ1-1; d_gene: -; v_gene: TRBV19; CDR3aa: CATGQHTEAFF; CDR3nt: TGTGCCACCGGACAACACACTGAAGCTTTCTTT
abundance: -; j_gene: TRBJ1-2; d_gene: -; v_gene: TRBV6-2/TRBV6-3; CDR3aa: CASSYGTYNGYTF; CDR3nt: TGTGCCAGCAGTTACGGGACTTACAATGGCTACACCTTC
abundance: -; j_gene: TRBJ1-4; d_gene: -; v_gene: TRBV9; CDR3aa: CASSVIGGTNEKLFF; CDR3nt: TGTGCCAGCAGCGTAATTGGGGGAACTAATGAAAAACTGTTTTTT
abundance: -; j_gene: TRBJ2-4; d_gene: -; v_gene: TRBV18; CDR3aa: CASSFERGAKNIQYF; CDR3nt: TGTGCCAGCTCATTCGAACGTGGGGCCAAAAACATTCAGTACTTC
abundance: -; j_gene: TRBJ2-7; d_gene: -; v_gene: TRBV4-1; CDR3aa: CASSQVEGISQGYEQYF; CDR3nt: TGCGCCAGCAGCCAAGTGGAGGGAATTTCCCAGGGATACGAGCAGTACTTC
abundance: once; j_gene: TRBJ2-3; d_gene: -; v_gene: TRBV6-2/TRBV6-3; CDR3aa: CASSPNGASTDTQYF; CDR3nt: TGTGCCAGCAGTCCGAACGGGGCAAGCACAGATACGCAGTATTTT
abundance: -; j_gene: TRBJ1-2; d_gene: -; v_gene: TRBV7-6; CDR3aa: CASRKSGPYGYTF; CDR3nt: TGTGCCAGCAGGAAATCAGGACCATATGGCTACACCTTC
abundance: -; j_gene: TRBJ2-7; d_gene: -; v_gene: TRBV19; CDR3aa: CASSSGAGAYEQYF; CDR3nt: TGTGCCAGTAGCTCTGGGGCCGGAGCCTACGAGCAGTACTTC
abundance: few; j_gene: TRBJ2-1; d_gene: TRBD2; v_gene: TRBV9; CDR3aa: CASSVSGRAGNEQFF; CDR3nt: TGTGCCAGCAGCGTTAGCGGGAGGGCCGGGAATGAGCAGTTCTTC
abundance: -; j_gene: TRBJ2-7; d_gene: TRBD2; v_gene: TRBV28; CDR3aa: CASSLSGTTLEQYF; CDR3nt: TGTGCCAGCAGCCTATCCGGGACTACGTTGGAGCAGTACTTC
abundance: -; j_gene: TRBJ2-7; d_gene: TRBD1; v_gene: TRBV29-1; CDR3aa: CSVRPDRDPYEQYF; CDR3nt: TGCAGCGTCCGTCCCGACAGGGATCCCTACGAGCAGTACTTC
abundance: -; j_gene: TRBJ2-2; d_gene: -; v_gene: TRBV11-3; CDR3aa: CASSLRRGNTGELFF; CDR3nt: TGTGCCAGCAGCTTAAGAAGAGGGAACACCGGGGAGCTGTTTTTT
abundance: -; j_gene: TRBJ1-1; d_gene: TRBD1; v_gene: TRBV19; CDR3aa: CASSIGTGVNTEAFF; CDR3nt: TGTGCCAGTAGTATAGGGACAGGAGTGAACACTGAAGCTTTCTTT
abundance: -; j_gene: TRBJ1-5; d_gene: TRBD1; v_gene: TRBV7-9; CDR3aa: CASSSLGQGANQPQHF; CDR3nt: TGTGCCAGCAGCTCCCTCGGACAGGGAGCTAATCAGCCCCAGCATTTT
abundance: -; j_gene: TRBJ2-1; d_gene: TRBD2; v_gene: TRBV20-1; CDR3aa: CSARGLAGARGDEQFF; CDR3nt: TGCAGTGCTAGAGGGCTAGCGGGAGCTCGGGGGGATGAGCAGTTCTTC
abundance: -; j_gene: TRBJ2-3; d_gene: TRBD2; v_gene: TRBV5-6; CDR3aa: CASSFRGDSGDTQYF; CDR3nt: TGTGCCAGCAGCTTCCGGGGGGACTCGGGAGATACGCAGTATTTT
abundance: -; j_gene: TRBJ2-7; d_gene: -; v_gene: TRBV10-3; CDR3aa: CAISGGQMNYEQYF; CDR3nt: TGTGCCATCAGTGGAGGACAGATGAACTACGAGCAGTACTTC
abundance: -; j_gene: TRBJ2-1; d_gene: -; v_gene: TRBV19; CDR3aa: CASSPEDSPYNEQFF; CDR3nt: TGTGCCAGTAGTCCGGAGGACTCTCCGTACAATGAGCAGTTCTTC
abundance: -; j_gene: TRBJ1-1; d_gene: -; v_gene: TRBV19; CDR3aa: CASSIGVTHNDEAFF; CDR3nt: TGTGCCAGTAGTATTGGGGTTACGCACAACGATGAAGCTTTCTTT
abundance: -; j_gene: TRBJ1-2; d_gene: -; v_gene: TRBV4-3; CDR3aa: CASSQDRGMATDYGYTF; CDR3nt: TGCGCCAGCAGCCAAGATCGAGGTATGGCTACCGACTATGGCTACACCTTC
abundance: once; j_gene: TRBJ2-3; d_gene: TRBD2; v_gene: TRBV10-1; CDR3aa: CASSDLAGYSTDTQYF; CDR3nt: TGCGCCAGCAGTGACCTAGCGGGCTACAGCACAGATACGCAGTATTTT
abundance: once; j_gene: TRBJ2-2; d_gene: TRBD2; v_gene: TRBV7-6; CDR3aa: CASSLELAGVAAGELFF; CDR3nt: TGTGCCAGCAGCTTAGAGTTAGCGGGAGTGGCGGCCGGGGAGCTGTTTTTT
abundance: -; j_gene: TRBJ2-7; d_gene: -; v_gene: TRBV9; CDR3aa: CASSGGQYEQYF; CDR3nt: TGTGCCAGCAGCGGGGGCCAATACGAGCAGTACTTC
abundance: -; j_gene: TRBJ2-1; d_gene: TRBD1; v_gene: TRBV29-1; CDR3aa: CSVHGQGGEQFF; CDR3nt: TGCAGCGTACACGGACAGGGGGGGGAGCAGTTCTTC
abundance: -; j_gene: TRBJ1-5; d_gene: -; v_gene: TRBV6-5; CDR3aa: CASSYSMGIAGNQPQHF; CDR3nt: TGTGCCAGCAGTTACTCGATGGGGATCGCAGGCAATCAGCCCCAGCATTTT
abundance: once; j_gene: TRBJ2-1; d_gene: TRBD2; v_gene: TRBV27; CDR3aa: CASSLRTSIDEQFF; CDR3nt: TGTGCCAGCAGTCTCCGGACTAGCATCGATGAGCAGTTCTTC
abundance: -; j_gene: TRBJ2-7; d_gene: TRBD2; v_gene: TRBV6-5; CDR3aa: CASSYSERGSYEQYF; CDR3nt: TGTGCCAGCAGTTACAGCGAGCGGGGCTCCTACGAGCAGTACTTC
abundance: -; j_gene: TRBJ2-3; d_gene: TRBD2; v_gene: TRBV7-8; CDR3aa: CASSPRLAGEVPDTQYF; CDR3nt: TGTGCCAGCAGCCCCCGTCTAGCGGGAGAGGTACCAGATACGCAGTATTTT
abundance: -; j_gene: TRBJ2-7; d_gene: -; v_gene: TRBV27; CDR3aa: CASSFGGLEQYF; CDR3nt: TGTGCCAGCAGTTTCGGGGGGCTGGAGCAGTACTTC
abundance: -; j_gene: TRBJ1-5; d_gene: -; v_gene: TRBV7-8; CDR3aa: CASSLVAGFFSPQHF; CDR3nt: TGTGCCAGCAGCTTAGTCGCAGGTTTCTTTTCGCCCCAGCATTTT
abundance: -; j_gene: TRBJ1-2; d_gene: TRBD1; v_gene: TRBV6-5; CDR3aa: CASSYSPQGALYGYTF; CDR3nt: TGTGCCAGCAGTTACTCTCCACAGGGGGCCCTCTATGGCTACACCTTC